The entry below describes one T cell receptor beta chain. The entry originates in a study of long-term antiretroviral therapy in people with HIV. The germline CDR1 and CDR2 sequences are SEHNR and FQNEAQ (reference sequence). The V end was cut by 5 bases, the J end by 3 bases, with 13 bases between. The CDR3 has 14 residues. An immunoSEQ assay, version v3.0, was performed at survey level. The sequencing target was 40,000-50,000 T-cell genomes per sample. Assay: immunoSEQ multiplex PCR; the TCRdb copy retains only in-frame clones and omits some. Among under 30,000 clones listed, about four fifths were seen once. No donor had fewer than one pre-ART PBMC sample or fewer than two post-ART PBMC samples.

The gene calls are TRBV7-9 and TRBJ2-5; D gene uncertain. This specimen was unsorted PBMCs, taken 4.4 years after starting antiretroviral therapy. The TCR was taken from a man aged 25 to 40 with HIV. For the CDR3, the DNA is TGTGCCAGCAGCGGCACTCTTCCCGAAGAGACCCAGTACTTC. As protein: CASSGTLPEETQYF.